One and the same sample provided the 17 T cell receptor beta chains below, sequenced in a study of blood T cells in healthy people across ages (dated by TCRdb to between 2014 and 2017). Libraries were made using 5' RACE. TCRdb shows the sequencer as Illumina HiSeq 2500. A second PCR of roughly 7 to 12 cycles was performed with a sample-barcoded 5' primer and a J-beta primer mix. The public sequencing data were trimmed at Q25 with fastp and processed into clonotypes with MiXCR by TCRdb, which kept only in-frame beta chains. Each CDR3 protein gets just one entry, which takes the most common genes and DNA from the rows behind it. The sample table holds approximately 940,000 distinct CDR3 sequences, of which about 48% were seen once. The ten largest clones add up to about an eighth of the sample. Sequencing was done on a sample of blood. All receptors come from a young man in good health.

The table lists this clonotype with a few counts. V gene TRBV20-1 combines with J gene TRBJ2-4; the D gene is possibly TRBD2 (7 bases). CDR1 is DFQATT, CDR2 SNEGSKA, per germline (reference sequence). This CDR3 region has 16 residues. V was pared by 3 bases and J by 13 bases, with 28 bases between. The CDR3 nucleotides are TGCAGTGCTAGCTCGGGCGGGGGACAAACAGTTCGGGAGCAGTACTTC. Translation gives CSASSGGGQTVREQYF.

V is TRBV29-1 and J is TRBJ1-2, with D unresolved. CDR1 is SQVTM, CDR2 ANQGSEA, per germline. The CDR3 extends over 10 amino acids. The V end lost 4 bases, the J end lost 8 bases, and 8 bases lay between the germline ends. The CDR3 DNA is TGCAGCGTTGGTCCCGACGGCTACACCTTC. It codes for CSVGPDGYTF.

This clonotype was counted only a few times. The CDR3 DNA follows: TGTGCCAGCAGTCGGACGCGCTGGTACGAGCAGTACTTC. The encoded protein is CASSRTRWYEQYF. The chain uses TRBV6-5 and TRBJ2-4; D is ambiguous. The J call may be wrong; the DNA end is better matched by TRBJ2-7. CDR1 and CDR2 (germline): MNHEY, SVGAGI. The CDR3 consists of 13 residues.

The chain links TRBV10-3 to TRBJ1-1; D perhaps matches TRBD1 (5 bases). Germline V lookup: CDR1 ENHRY, CDR2 SYGVKD. Trimming removed 6 bases at V and 1 base at J, with 15 bases between. This CDR3 comprises 15 residues. The CDR3, as DNA: TGTGCCATCAGGGACCACTCAGGGTGGAACACTGAAGCTTTCTTT. It yields the protein CAIRDHSGWNTEAFF.

The rearrangement links TRBV10-3 to TRBJ1-5; maybe TRBD1 (6 bases). The CDR3 has 14 residues. V gave up 11 bases and J gave up 2 bases, with 16 bases separating them. Looked up from germline, CDR1 is ENHRY and CDR2 is SYGVKD. The chain's CDR3 is CAASGAIGNQPQHF. The CDR3 nucleotides read TGTGCCGCGTCAGGGGCTATTGGCAATCAGCCCCAGCATTTT.

This clonotype was observed a few times. The chain combines TRBV11-1 with TRBJ2-5; no clear D. The V gene lost 4 bases and the J gene lost 5 bases, with 14 bases spanning the gap. CDR1 is SGHAT and CDR2 is FQDESV in the germline V gene (reference sequence). The CDR3 covers 14 residues. CDR3: CASSYADPRETQYF. The CDR3 coding sequence is TGTGCCAGCAGCTACGCAGACCCGAGGGAGACCCAGTACTTC. Full variable domain (remainder filled in from reference TRBV11-1 and TRBJ2-5): EAEVAQSPRYKITEKSQAVAFWCDPISGHATLYWYRQILGQGPELLVQFQDESVVDDSQLPKDRFSAERLKGVDSTLKIQPAELGDSAMYLCASSYADPRETQYFGPGTRLLVL.

Comments on this clonotype: This may be a read error: a much more frequent sequence differs by one nucleotide. The CDR3 loop is CAGSQDRSGMYNEQFF. The CDR3 coding sequence is TGCGCCGGCAGCCAAGATCGTAGCGGAATGTACAATGAGCAGTTCTTC. The chain is built from TRBV4-3 and TRBJ2-1; a possible D gene is TRBD2 (6 bases). Germline CDR1 LGHNA, CDR2 YSLEER. The CDR3 covers 16 residues.

Details on this clonotype: Being one base from a much bigger clone, this may be a read error. This chain connects TRBV5-1 to TRBJ2-5; tentative D call: TRBD1 (5 bases). CDR1 is SGHRS, CDR2 YFSETQ, per germline. The CDR3 sequence is 13 residues long. CDR3 DNA sequence: TGCGCCAGCAACCAGGACACACAAGAGGCCCAGTACTTC. This encodes CASNQDTQEAQYF. Supplemented by reference TRBV5-1 and TRBJ2-5, the full variable domain reads KAGVTQTPRYLIKTRGQQVTLSCSPISGHRSVSWYQQTPGQGLQFLFEYFSETQRNKGNFPGRFSGRQFSNSRSEMNVSTLELGDSALYLCASNQDTQEAQYFGPGTRLLVL.

This clonotype was found a few times. The CDR3, as DNA: TGTGCCAGCAGTCGAACCCAGGGGGGGGGTCAGCCCCAGCATTTT. This sequence encodes CASSRTQGGGQPQHF. The V call is TRBV7-2, the J call TRBJ1-5; 7 nucleotides align to TRBD1. This CDR3 region has 15 residues. In germline, CDR1 is SGHTA, CDR2 FQGNSA. The V gene end was trimmed by 6 bases and the J gene end by 6 bases; junction bases not matched to a gene: 11.

This clonotype turned up a few times. The J gene is TRBJ2-7, the V gene TRBV9; 7 positions agree with TRBD1. The V gene's germline CDR1 is SGDLS and CDR2 YYNGEE. Losses at the gene ends were 4 bases for V and 6 bases for J; bases not matched to a gene: 10. The CDR3 is 14 residues long. CDR3 nucleotides: TGTGCCAGCAGCCCCCAGACAGGGAGTCGCGAGCAGTACTTC. Protein product: CASSPQTGSREQYF.

The chain carries TRBV25-1 and TRBJ2-1, with a tentative D call TRBD1 (6 bases). This CDR3 has 16 residues. Trimming took off 6 bases at V and 0 bases at J, with 15 bases between the two ends. Looked up from germline, CDR1 is MGHDK and CDR2 is SYGVNS. CDR3 sequence: CASRDVGASSYNEQFF. CDR3 DNA: TGTGCCAGCAGAGATGTGGGGGCGAGCTCCTACAATGAGCAGTTCTTC.

This clonotype was picked up a small number of times. The V call is TRBV29-1, the J call TRBJ2-7, with D perhaps TRBD1 (8 bases). Germline CDR1 and CDR2: SQVTM and ANQGSEA. The CDR3 spans 14 residues. The V end was cut by 4 bases, the J end by 5 bases, with 18 bases between. CDR3 DNA: TGCAGCGTTGCGTCACAGGGGGGGTCCGACGAGCAGTACTTC. Translated, it gives CSVASQGGSDEQYF.

This chain connects TRBV7-3 to TRBJ2-2, with TRBD2 matching 7 bases. After removal of 0 bases from V and 3 bases from J, the junction contained 7 bases not matched to a gene. Germline V lookup: CDR1 SGHTA, CDR2 FQGTGA. There are 17 residues in the CDR3. CDR3 DNA sequence: TGTGCCAGCAGCTTAACGTTTCGTGCGGGGGACACCGGGGAGCTGTTTTTT. Translated: CASSLTFRAGDTGELFF.

J is TRBJ1-2 and V is TRBV12-3 or TRBV12-4; D might be TRBD1 (5 bases). The ends were cut back, 1 base at V and 6 bases at J, with 12 bases in the middle. This CDR3 is 14 amino acids long. The CDR3 DNA is TGTGCCAGCAGTTTAGGGGGGACGGTGCATGGCTACACCTTC. Residues: CASSLGGTVHGYTF.

This clonotype was observed a handful of times. J is TRBJ1-5 and V is TRBV28; TRBD1 matches 9 bases. V lost 5 bases to trimming and J lost 5 bases; unmatched junction nucleotides: 7. The CDR3 runs to 15 residues. The germline V gene has CDR1 MDHEN and CDR2 SYDVKM. The CDR3 DNA is TGTGCCAGCAGTGCACCGGGACAGGGTCATCAGCCCCAGCATTTT. Encoded protein: CASSAPGQGHQPQHF. Filled out from reference TRBV28 and TRBJ1-5, the complete variable domain reads DVKVTQSSRYLVKRTGEKVFLECVQDMDHENMFWYRQDPGLGLRLIYFSYDVKMKEKGDIPEGYSVSREKKERFSLILESASTNQTSMYLCASSAPGQGHQPQHFGDGTRLSIL.

The CDR3 reads CASSQWRTDGYTF. DNA for the CDR3: TGCGCCAGCAGCCAATGGAGGACGGATGGCTACACCTTC. This chain links TRBV4-3 with TRBJ1-2; D unresolved. V was trimmed by 2 bases and J by 6 bases, leaving 10 bases between them. The length of the CDR3 is 13 residues. Germline V lookup: CDR1 LGHNA, CDR2 YSLEER.

The gene calls are TRBV12-3 or TRBV12-4 and TRBJ2-7, with a tentative D call TRBD2 (6 bases). CDR3 length: 13 residues. Trimming pared 2 bases from V and 5 bases from J, leaving 10 bases between. The DNA for the CDR3 is TGTGCCAGCAGTTTAAGGGAGGTCCACGAGCAGTACTTC. It codes for CASSLREVHEQYF.